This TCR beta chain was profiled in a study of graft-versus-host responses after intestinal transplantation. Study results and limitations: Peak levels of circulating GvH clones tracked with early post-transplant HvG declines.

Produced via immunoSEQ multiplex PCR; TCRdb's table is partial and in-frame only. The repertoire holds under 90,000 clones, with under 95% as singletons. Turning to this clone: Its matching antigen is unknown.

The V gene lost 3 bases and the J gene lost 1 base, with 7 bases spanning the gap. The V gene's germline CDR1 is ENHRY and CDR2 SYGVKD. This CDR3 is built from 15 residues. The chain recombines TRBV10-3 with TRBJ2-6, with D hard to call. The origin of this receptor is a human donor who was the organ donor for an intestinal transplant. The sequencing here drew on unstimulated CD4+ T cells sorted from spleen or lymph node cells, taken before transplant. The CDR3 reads CAISDLLSGANVLTF. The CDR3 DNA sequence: TGTGCCATCAGTGATTTGCTATCTGGGGCCAACGTCCTGACTTTC.